This TCR beta chain is drawn from a study of a mutant IDH1 vaccine in newly diagnosed glioma (dated by TCRdb to about 2021). Describing the broader study: Vaccination was initiated 4-6 weeks after radiotherapy alone, or concurrently with temozolomide cycles in the chemotherapy-containing groups. Of the approximately 29 treated patients, 62.5% were male and approximately 40% were female, and a mean age of approximately 40 years was recorded. Prior to enrollment, standard therapy consisting of radiotherapy alone, temozolomide alone, or radiochemotherapy with temozolomide had been administered to patients, with the combination being received by most patients. Visit V12 was the week-35 safety follow-up and visit V13 was the week-47 end of study. Peripheral blood was drawn at six visits: V03 (baseline), V05, V07, V10, V12 and V13. Longitudinal TCRB deep sequencing was performed for some 25 treated patients wherever samples were available for exploratory analyses.

CDR1 WNHNN and CDR2 SYGVQD are derived from the germline V gene (reference sequence). There are 14 amino acids in the CDR3, from cysteine to phenylalanine inclusive. Only the CDR3 DNA is retained, 42 bases long and in frame from the first base. V is cut by 0 bases and J by 2 bases, and the space between the germline ends is 7 bases. In the case of this clone: Its antigen remains undetermined. Base qualities are not provided; no much larger clone lies one nucleotide away.

To prepare the library, the immunoSEQ multiplex PCR assay was applied. Rearranged TCR beta chain sequences were amplified using the hsTCRB Kit according to the manufacturer's protocol. Sequencing of TCRB libraries was carried out on an Illumina MiSeq. The published analysis was carried out like this. The proprietary platform of the kit vendor was used for demultiplexing, trimming and gene mapping. TCRdb provides this immuneACCESS table in a form limited to in-frame rearrangements. Some clones are lacking; in checked studies, under half of them reflect an unresolved V gene, and why the rest are absent is not known. From that table come the V and J calls and clone size; the DNA was used to work out D and trimming. In all, the sample holds about 55,000 clones, and roughly 72% of those were seen once. Of the sample, about 4.9% is held by the ten largest clones. This sample's time point label indicates: week 47, end of study. Every vaccine dose consisted of 300 ug of a 20-mer mutant IDH1 peptide in Montanide, administered subcutaneously together with topical imiquimod. Patients received eight vaccinations in weeks 1, 3, 5, 7, 11, 15, 19 and 23, corresponding to visits V03 through V10. Donors had newly diagnosed WHO grade 3 or 4 IDH1-mutant astrocytomas with loss of nuclear ATRX. The samples were drawn from NOA16, a multicentre, single-arm, open-label phase I trial in Germany that tested a mutant IDH1 peptide vaccine in humans for the first time. The DNeasy Blood and Tissue Kit was used to extract genomic DNA from EDTA blood for TCRB sequencing.

General findings and caveats noted by the study authors: Changes in the top peripheral T cell clonotypes picked up by TCRB sequencing did not appear to be linked to pseudoprogression. PBMC samples for TCRB deep sequencing were selected based on availability. Vaccine-induced immune responses across multiple MHC alleles were detected in roughly 94% of patients. The authors stated that sample limitations prevented analyses of patient blood samples from being reproduced.

This receptor chain uses TRBV10-1 and TRBJ1-1; the D gene is unclear. This sample comprised PBMCs, obtained from a glioma patient whose treatment included an IDH1 peptide vaccine. The source of this sequence is a woman in her thirties or forties with glioma. Some clones in this sample may be carry-over from other donors' samples. The CDR3: CASSESERNTEAFF. Here is the DNA: TGCGCCAGCAGTGAGTCGGAACGTAACACTGAAGCTTTCTTT.